The 23 T cell receptor beta chains given below trace back to one sample, sequenced in a study of human versus mouse CDR3 diversity and MHC coevolution. Sequenced by immunoSEQ multiplex PCR; TCRdb stores in-frame clones only, minus some. This sample yields about 81,000 clones, of which just under 95% are seen a single time; roughly 1.3% belongs to the top ten. The specimen was naive CD4+ T cells from blood. Noted subset: CD45RO-negative CD62L-positive naive CD4 T cells. These receptors all come from a person aged 25 to 75 in good health.

DNA for the CDR3: TGTGCCAGCAGCGGGACAGGGGGCGAGCAGCCCCAGCATTTT. As protein: CASSGTGGEQPQHF. The chain has TRBV2 and TRBJ1-5; 12 bases line up with TRBD1. V gave up 6 bases and J gave up 7 bases; unmatched junction bases: 4. CDR3 length equals 14 residues. The germline gives CDR1 SNHLY, CDR2 FYNNEI.

V and J are TRBV29-1 and TRBJ2-4; unclear D gene. Germline CDR1 reads SQVTM; CDR2 reads ANQGSEA. Trimming stripped 7 bases from V and 0 bases from J, with 7 bases between. The CDR3 is made up of 12 amino acids. The CDR3 nucleotides read TGCAGCGCGGTGGTAGCCAAAAACATTCAGTACTTC. This translates into CSAVVAKNIQYF.

The chain links TRBV7-9 to TRBJ2-7; D is undetermined. Trimming cost V 4 bases and J 5 bases, with 9 bases left between them. CDR1 SEHNR and CDR2 FQNEAQ come from the germline V gene (reference sequence). The CDR3 runs 12 residues. CDR3 nucleotide sequence: TGTGCCAGCAGCTCCGGTCCGGACGAGCAGTACTTC. Translation: CASSSGPDEQYF.

The V and J genes are TRBV7-9 and TRBJ2-5, with D possibly TRBD2 on 5 matching bases. Per the germline V gene, CDR1 is SEHNR and CDR2 is FQNEAQ (reference sequence). Deletions cut 8 bases from V and 5 bases from J, with 9 bases between. This CDR3 has 11 amino acids. The CDR3 DNA reads as TGTGCCAGCGGACTTCAGGAGACCCAGTACTTC. Protein product: CASGLQETQYF.

This chain links TRBV30 with TRBJ1-5; tentatively, D is TRBD1 (5 bases). CDR3 length: 15 residues. Germline CDR1 GTSNPN, CDR2 SVGIG (reference sequence). V lost 1 base to trimming and J lost 5 bases, with 15 bases between them. CDR3: CAWSERGGRDQPQHF. The CDR3, as DNA: TGTGCCTGGAGTGAACGGGGGGGTCGGGATCAGCCCCAGCATTTT.

This clone was detected only once. J is TRBJ2-1 and V is TRBV9; D is undetermined. The CDR3 contains 14 residues. CDR1 is SGDLS, CDR2 YYNGEE, per germline. Between the trimmed V and J ends, which lost 2 bases and 8 bases, there was a span of 14 bases. This CDR3 is CASSVQRRPHEQFF. The CDR3 DNA sequence: TGTGCCAGCAGCGTCCAGCGTCGACCGCATGAGCAGTTCTTC.

This clone was picked up a small number of times. The chain joins TRBV19 to TRBJ1-5, with TRBD1 matching 8 bases. The CDR3 has 13 amino acids. From germline, CDR1 is LNHDA and CDR2 SQIVND (reference sequence). The ends lost 5 bases at V and 5 bases at J; junction bases unmatched: 2. Written as DNA, the CDR3 is TGTGCCAGTAGTCCACAGGGGGATCAGCCCCAGCATTTT. It specifies CASSPQGDQPQHF.

This clone has only one observation. The CDR3, as DNA: TGTGCCAGCCACAGGGGGACTGAAGCTTTCTTT. Translating gives CASHRGTEAFF. The V call is TRBV2, the J call TRBJ1-1, with 8 bases lining up with TRBD1. CDR1 is SNHLY and CDR2 is FYNNEI in the germline V gene. The CDR3 contains 11 residues. Trimming cost V 8 bases and J 5 bases; bases outside gene matches: 1.

The chain joins TRBV6-5 to TRBJ1-4; D gene unclear. CDR1 and CDR2 (germline): MNHEY, SVGAGI. V was cut by 4 bases and J by 7 bases, with 16 bases left in between. This CDR3 region has 15 residues. The CDR3 sequence is CASSSLGERVEKLFF. CDR3 coding DNA: TGTGCCAGCAGTTCCCTCGGGGAGAGGGTTGAAAAACTGTTTTTT.

The chain recombines TRBV19 with TRBJ2-2; TRBD1 aligns across 12 bases. After removal of 4 bases from V and 3 bases from J, the junction contained 3 bases not matched to a gene. From germline, CDR1 is LNHDA and CDR2 SQIVND (reference sequence). This CDR3 spans 16 amino acids. CDR3 nucleotides: TGTGCCAGTAGTACGGGACAGGGGGCGGACACCGGGGAGCTGTTTTTT. Amino acid sequence: CASSTGQGADTGELFF.

The chain is built from TRBV28 and TRBJ1-2; no definite D call. CDR3 length: 10 amino acids. CDR1 and CDR2 (germline): MDHEN, SYDVKM. V lost 6 bases to trimming and J lost 4 bases, with 3 bases between them. The CDR3 loop is CASRAYGYTF. For the CDR3, the DNA is TGTGCCAGCAGGGCCTATGGCTACACCTTC.

V is TRBV5-1 and J is TRBJ1-1; 12 bases agree with TRBD1. This CDR3 has 15 residues. Germline CDR1 and CDR2: SGHRS and YFSETQ. V lost 4 bases, J lost 9 bases, and 10 bases stayed unmatched. CDR3 nucleotide sequence: TGCGCCAGCAGCCCCGGTACTGGGACAGGGGGCCAAGCTTTCTTT. This codes for CASSPGTGTGGQAFF.

V and J are TRBV6-5 and TRBJ1-5; 8 positions agree with TRBD1. V trimming: 4 bases; J trimming: 7 bases; junction bases outside the gene matches: 9. Germline assignment: CDR1 MNHEY and CDR2 SVGAGI. The CDR3 has 15 amino acids. This CDR3 is CASSFGQGAGQPQHF. The CDR3 bases are TGTGCCAGCAGTTTCGGGCAGGGGGCAGGGCAGCCCCAGCATTTT.

Comment on this clone: Within the sample, other DNA sequences also encode this same CDR3. The J gene is TRBJ1-3, the V gene TRBV9; unclear D gene. CDR1 SGDLS and CDR2 YYNGEE come from the germline V gene. Trimming removed 0 bases from V and 0 bases from J, with 4 bases in between. This CDR3 comprises 14 residues. CDR3 sequence reads: CASSVATSGNTIYF. CDR3 DNA sequence: TGTGCCAGCAGCGTAGCTACCTCTGGAAACACCATATATTTT.

This rearrangement joins TRBV6-4 to TRBJ2-2; 9 nucleotides agree with TRBD1. Losses at the gene ends were 1 base for V and 6 bases for J; bases not matched to a gene: 6. The CDR3 contains 16 residues. Looked up from germline, CDR1 is MRHNA and CDR2 is SNTAGT. Here the CDR3 DNA reads TGTGCCAGCAGTGACTGGAACAGGGGGCATCCCGGGGAGCTGTTTTTT. Its protein product is CASSDWNRGHPGELFF.

This clone was found once. J is TRBJ2-2 and V is TRBV29-1; D may be TRBD1 (6 bases). Trimming shortened V by 6 bases and J by 8 bases, and 19 bases separated the two germline ends. The CDR3 has 14 residues. Per germline, CDR1 SQVTM and CDR2 ANQGSEA. CDR3 DNA sequence: TGCAGCGTGGCCACAGGGTCGGGTAGAGGGGAGCTGTTTTTT. It specifies CSVATGSGRGELFF.

The chain couples TRBV5-1 to TRBJ2-3, with 8 bases fitting TRBD2. V trimming: 7 bases; J trimming: 4 bases; junction bases outside the gene matches: 8. The germline CDR1 and CDR2 sequences are SGHRS and YFSETQ. There are 14 residues in the CDR3. The CDR3 DNA follows: TGCGCCAGCCTAGCGACGGGAGGGCCAGATACGCAGTATTTT. This translates into CASLATGGPDTQYF.

The chain joins TRBV7-2 to TRBJ1-2; the D gene is possibly TRBD1 (6 bases). Germline V lookup: CDR1 SGHTA, CDR2 FQGNSA. Between the trimmed V and J ends, which lost 2 bases and 2 bases, there was a span of 15 bases. The CDR3 is 16 residues long. The chain's CDR3 is CASSLSARQANYGYTF. DNA of the CDR3: TGTGCCAGCAGCTTAAGCGCCAGACAGGCAAACTATGGCTACACCTTC.

This clone was seen just once. The chain is built from TRBV7-3 and TRBJ2-3, with D unresolved. The CDR3 totals 15 residues. CDR1 and CDR2 from the germline V gene are SGHTA and FQGTGA. V lost 5 bases and J 2 bases, leaving 14 bases between the germline ends. The CDR3 sequence: CASSGSRHLTDTQYF. CDR3 nucleotide sequence: TGTGCCAGCAGCGGTAGCCGTCACCTCACAGATACGCAGTATTTT. The full variable domain, with the rest looked up from reference TRBV7-3 and TRBJ2-3, is GAGVSQTPSNKVTEKGKYVELRCDPISGHTALYWYRQSLGQGPEFLIYFQGTGAADDSGLPNDRFFAVRPEGSVSTLKIQRTERGDSAVYLCASSGSRHLTDTQYFGPGTRLTVL.

V and J are TRBV7-6 and TRBJ2-2; TRBD1 matches 8 bases. Germline CDR1 SGHVS, CDR2 FNYEAQ. J was trimmed by 4 bases and V by 4 bases; bases with no gene match: 8. The CDR3 consists of 16 residues. The CDR3 reads CASSSRQGAGTGELFF. The CDR3 DNA reads TGTGCCAGCAGCTCCCGCCAGGGGGCGGGCACCGGGGAGCTGTTTTTT.

The J gene is TRBJ1-1, the V gene TRBV30; D is possibly TRBD1 (6 bases). Per the germline V gene, CDR1 is GTSNPN and CDR2 is SVGIG (reference sequence). This CDR3 spans 12 amino acids. Trimming took off 5 bases at V and 11 bases at J, with 18 bases between the two ends. The CDR3 loop is CAWERGGLRAFF. The CDR3 nucleotides read TGTGCCTGGGAAAGGGGGGGCCTTCGGGCTTTCTTT. The full variable domain, in which reference TRBV30 and TRBJ1-1 provide the parts outside the CDR3, is SQTIHQWPATLVQPVGSPLSLECTVEGTSNPNLYWYRQAAGRGLQLLFYSVGIGQISSEVPQNLSASRPQDRQFILSSKKLLLSDSGFYLCAWERGGLRAFFGQGTRLTVV.

This chain uses TRBV5-1 with TRBJ1-5; 9 bases match TRBD1. The V gene's germline CDR1 is SGHRS and CDR2 YFSETQ. The ends lost 4 bases at V and 7 bases at J; junction bases unmatched: 9. This CDR3 contains 15 residues. The CDR3 loop is CASSPAGTGKQPQHF. In nucleotides, the CDR3 is TGCGCCAGCAGCCCGGCTGGGACAGGGAAACAGCCCCAGCATTTT.

The chain combines TRBV5-1 with TRBJ1-1; possible D gene TRBD1, 5 bases. The CDR3 extends over 13 amino acids. Germline-derived CDR1 and CDR2 are SGHRS and YFSETQ. V was clipped by 5 bases and J by 4 bases, with 12 bases between them. CDR3 bases: TGCGCCAGCAGTCCACAGGAGCTCACTGAAGCTTTCTTT. It encodes CASSPQELTEAFF.